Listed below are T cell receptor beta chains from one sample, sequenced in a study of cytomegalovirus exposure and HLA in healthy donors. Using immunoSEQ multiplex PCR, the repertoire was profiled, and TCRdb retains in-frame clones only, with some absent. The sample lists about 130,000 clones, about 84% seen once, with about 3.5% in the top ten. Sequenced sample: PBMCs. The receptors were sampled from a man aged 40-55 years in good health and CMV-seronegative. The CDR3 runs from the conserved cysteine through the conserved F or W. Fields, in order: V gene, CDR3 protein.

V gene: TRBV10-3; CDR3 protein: CAISKTAPSTDTQYF
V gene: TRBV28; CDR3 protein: CASSLRGQTSPLHF
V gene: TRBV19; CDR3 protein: CASSFNPDSYEQYF
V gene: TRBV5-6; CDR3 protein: CASSLVTGGIYNEQFF
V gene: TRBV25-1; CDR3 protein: CASSPRQGLDGYTF
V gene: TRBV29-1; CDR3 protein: CSGLAGVYGYTF
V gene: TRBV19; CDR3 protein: CASSIAQGNQPQHF
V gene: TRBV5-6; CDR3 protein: CASSGRRTSGGPYF
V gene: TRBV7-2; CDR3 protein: CASSFSGGSGSYEQYF
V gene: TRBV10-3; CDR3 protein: CAISPGEVDGYTF
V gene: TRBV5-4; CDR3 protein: CASSLAGVKTQYF
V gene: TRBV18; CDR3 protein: CASSGALSSYNSPLHF
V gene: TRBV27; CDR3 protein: CASSPTPRGTDTQYF
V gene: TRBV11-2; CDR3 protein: CASSPQGAVETQYF
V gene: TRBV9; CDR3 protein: CASSASGTPAWGYTF
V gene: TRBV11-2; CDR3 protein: CASRPGGSSYEQYF
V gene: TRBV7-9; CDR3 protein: CASSSWDRGFYGYTF
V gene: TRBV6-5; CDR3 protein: CASSPDRSYGYTF
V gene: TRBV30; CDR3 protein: CACQDSTTSPPHF
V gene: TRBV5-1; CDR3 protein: CASSDYGGTWADIQYF
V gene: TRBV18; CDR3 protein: CASSLLTPSTGAEYGYTF
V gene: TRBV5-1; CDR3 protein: CASSLGTSGGAKNIQYF
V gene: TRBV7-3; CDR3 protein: CASSLGGLEGDTQYF
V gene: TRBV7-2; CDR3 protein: CASSLVSRGSPLQETQYF
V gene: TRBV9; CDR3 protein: CASSVGLTYEQYF
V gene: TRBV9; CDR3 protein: CASSVGVGGGFDEQYF
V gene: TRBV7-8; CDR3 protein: CASSSRGRSYGYTF
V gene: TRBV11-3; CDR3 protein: CASSFLSGNQPQHF
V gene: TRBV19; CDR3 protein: CASTDRSGTEAFF
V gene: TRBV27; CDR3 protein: CASSLGRSSYNEQFF
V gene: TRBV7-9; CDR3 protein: CASSPPGSGANVLTF
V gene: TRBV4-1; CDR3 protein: CASSQEAGGYEQYF
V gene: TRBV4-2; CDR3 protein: CASSQVFSGLPYEQYF
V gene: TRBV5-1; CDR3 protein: CASSLTGQGLVDTQYF
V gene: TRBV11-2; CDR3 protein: CASSPGFGYTF
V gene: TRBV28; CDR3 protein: CASSLGGGGLGPYGYTF
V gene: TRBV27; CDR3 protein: CASSLELASRETQYF
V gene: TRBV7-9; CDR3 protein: CASSPRRGGRSYNEQFF
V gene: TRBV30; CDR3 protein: CAWSVGAEKLFF
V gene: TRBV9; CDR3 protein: CASSVEQGPGNTIYF
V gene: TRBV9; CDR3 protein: CASSVVTGLAGAWTDTQYF
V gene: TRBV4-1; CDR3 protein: CASSQGGGQGGNQPQHF
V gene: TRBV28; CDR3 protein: CASSCGAGGSCANTGELFF
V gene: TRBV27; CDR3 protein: CASRTTGGSGNTIYF
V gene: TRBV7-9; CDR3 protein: CASSPGAIQETQYF
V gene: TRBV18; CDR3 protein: CASSPWGTGANVLTF
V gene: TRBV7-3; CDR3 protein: CASSLFGTGGTDTQYF
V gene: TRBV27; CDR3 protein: CASSPGGAGANGLTF